Listed below are T cell receptor beta chains from one sample, sequenced in a study of neurological immune-mediated disorders. Via MiXCR, TCRdb re-called the 5' RACE reads, giving one row per CDR3 protein. The sample holds about 60,000 distinct CDR3 sequences, more than 8% seen once. Sequenced sample: PBMCs. These receptors were obtained from a man aged 25 to 40 in good health. The CDR3 runs from the conserved cysteine through the conserved F or W. A D gene is named only where the DNA matches it firmly. The size entry is marked missing in some rows and otherwise reads once, few, many or a size class.

>TRBJ2-1|-|-|TRBV27
TGTGCCAGCAGTTCCCCCCCGTCGGTCCTCAGGAATGAGCAGTTCTTC
CASSSPPSVLRNEQFF
>TRBJ2-3|-|TRBD2|TRBV4-1
TGCGCCAGCAGCCAAGGGACTAGCGGGAGTACAGATACGCAGTATTTT
CASSQGTSGSTDTQYF
>TRBJ2-7|many|TRBD1|TRBV30
TGTGCCTCGGGACAGTCGTACGAGCAGTACTTC
CASGQSYEQYF
>TRBJ1-5|many|TRBD1|TRBV5-1
TGCGCCAGCAGCTCAGGACAGGGGAATCAGCCCCAGCATTTT
CASSSGQGNQPQHF
>TRBJ2-7|many|-|TRBV7-2
TGTGCCAGCAGCCCCCTGGGGGGCGAGCAGTACTTC
CASSPLGGEQYF
>TRBJ2-2|many|-|TRBV6-2/TRBV6-3
TGTGCCAGCACCGGGCCCACCCCCCTCGGGGAGCTGTTTTTT
CASTGPTPLGELFF
>TRBJ2-1|many|TRBD2|TRBV3-1
TGTGCCAGCAGCCGGCCTAGCGGGAGTAACTACAATGAGCAGTTCTTC
CASSRPSGSNYNEQFF
>TRBJ2-1|few|-|TRBV12-3/TRBV12-4
TGTGCCAGCAGTTCAACGTCACCCGGGACCGCCTTCTACAATGAGCAGTTCTTC
CASSSTSPGTAFYNEQFF
>TRBJ1-1|-|-|TRBV28
TGTGCCAGCAGTTTCCCACGGGGGGCAGGCACTGAAGCTTTCTTT
CASSFPRGAGTEAFF
>TRBJ2-7|many|-|TRBV5-1
TGCGCCAGCAGCCCGAGGGGGGACTACGAGCAGTACTTC
CASSPRGDYEQYF
>TRBJ2-7|many|-|TRBV20-1
TGCAGTGCCCCTCATAAAAAACAGAGCTCCTACGAGCAGTACTTC
CSAPHKKQSSYEQYF
>TRBJ2-3|-|TRBD1|TRBV6-6
TGTGCCAGCAACCCCCGGGGACAGGGGGCAGATACGCAGTATTTT
CASNPRGQGADTQYF
>TRBJ2-5|many|-|TRBV12-3/TRBV12-4
TGTGCCAGCAGTTTCTCAGGGGAAGAGACCCAGTACTTC
CASSFSGEETQYF
>TRBJ2-1|-|TRBD2|TRBV20-1
TGCAGTGCTGCTAGCGGGGTGTGGTACAATGAGCAGTTCTTC
CSAASGVWYNEQFF